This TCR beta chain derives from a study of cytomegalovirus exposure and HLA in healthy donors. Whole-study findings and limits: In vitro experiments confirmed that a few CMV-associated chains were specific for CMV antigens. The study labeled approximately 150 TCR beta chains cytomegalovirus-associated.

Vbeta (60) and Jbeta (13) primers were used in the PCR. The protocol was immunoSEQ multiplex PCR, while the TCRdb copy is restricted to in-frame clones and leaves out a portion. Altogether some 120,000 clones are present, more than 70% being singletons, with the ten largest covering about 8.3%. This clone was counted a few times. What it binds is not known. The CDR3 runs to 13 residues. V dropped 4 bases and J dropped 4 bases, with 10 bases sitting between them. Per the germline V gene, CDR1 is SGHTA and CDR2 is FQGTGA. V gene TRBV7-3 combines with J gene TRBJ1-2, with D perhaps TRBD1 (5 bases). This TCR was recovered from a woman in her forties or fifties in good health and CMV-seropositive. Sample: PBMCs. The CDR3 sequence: CASSWDGSYGYTF. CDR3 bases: TGTGCCAGCAGCTGGGACGGGAGCTATGGCTACACCTTC. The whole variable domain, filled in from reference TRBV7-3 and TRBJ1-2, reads GAGVSQTPSNKVTEKGKYVELRCDPISGHTALYWYRQSLGQGPEFLIYFQGTGAADDSGLPNDRFFAVRPEGSVSTLKIQRTERGDSAVYLCASSWDGSYGYTFGSGTRLTVV.